Listed below are T cell receptor beta chains from one sample, sequenced in a study of T-cell reconstitution after alpha-beta-depleted transplantation in children. TCRdb independently ran MiXCR on the PCR reads; one entry per CDR3 protein. The table has approximately 200,000 distinct CDR3 sequences, 6.3% seen once. The sample consisted of PBMCs, taken before TCRalphabeta/CD19-depleted stem cell transplant. These receptors were taken from a girl under three years old with combined immunodeficiency, due to receive a stem cell transplant. The CDR3 runs from the conserved cysteine through the conserved F or W. A D gene is named only where the DNA matches it firmly. Some rows mark clone size as missing; the rest say once, few, many or name a class of expanded clone.

size	D	V	J	CDR3	DNA
many	TRBD2	TRBV3-1	TRBJ2-1	CASSPPPLLRGGSDEQFF	TGTGCCAGCAGCCCGCCCCCCCTCCTCCGGGGAGGGTCGGATGAGCAGTTCTTC
many	.	TRBV29-1	TRBJ1-6	CSVEDRQQSSYNSPLHF	TGCAGCGTTGAAGATCGACAGCAGAGCTCCTATAATTCACCCCTCCACTTT
many	.	TRBV3-1	TRBJ2-3	CASSFVESDTQYF	TGTGCCAGCAGCTTCGTAGAGTCAGATACGCAGTATTTT
.	TRBD1	TRBV5-6	TRBJ1-2	CASSPGTGLWNGYTF	TGTGCCAGCAGCCCCGGGACAGGCCTTTGGAATGGCTACACCTTC
many	.	TRBV7-2	TRBJ2-3	CASSLVVPTQYF	TGTGCCAGCAGCTTAGTTGTGCCTACGCAGTATTTT
few	TRBD2	TRBV4-1	TRBJ2-1	CASSQGLGYEQFF	TGCGCCAGCAGCCAGGGACTAGGCTATGAGCAGTTCTTC
many	.	TRBV27	TRBJ2-1	CASTTSFSYNEQFF	TGTGCCAGCACCACTAGCTTCTCCTACAATGAGCAGTTCTTC
many	TRBD1	TRBV13	TRBJ2-7	CASSAGGTGHYEQYF	TGTGCCAGCAGCGCGGGCGGGACAGGGCACTACGAGCAGTACTTC
many	TRBD2	TRBV20-1	TRBJ2-1	CSARPIAGYGSILFSNEQFF	TGCAGTGCTAGACCCATAGCGGGATATGGGTCTATATTGTTCAGCAATGAGCAGTTCTTC
many	TRBD1	TRBV20-1	TRBJ1-4	CSPSGTGDEKLFF	TGCAGTCCCTCCGGGACAGGGGACGAAAAACTGTTTTTT
many	.	TRBV6-5	TRBJ2-7	CASSYGPSSAYEQYF	TGTGCCAGCAGTTATGGCCCTTCTAGCGCCTACGAGCAGTACTTC
many	.	TRBV20-1	TRBJ2-1	CSAPRGAYNEQFF	TGCAGTGCCCCCAGAGGGGCGTACAATGAGCAGTTCTTC
many	.	TRBV2	TRBJ2-5	CASSEKMWQGETQYF	TGTGCCAGCAGTGAAAAAATGTGGCAGGGAGAGACCCAGTACTTC
many	.	TRBV27	TRBJ1-1	CASSVRGEHTEAFF	TGTGCCAGCAGTGTCCGGGGAGAACACACTGAAGCTTTCTTT
many	.	TRBV9	TRBJ2-7	CASSVGGPGEKQYF	TGTGCCAGCAGCGTAGGGGGACCGGGGGAGAAGCAGTACTTC
many	TRBD1	TRBV12-3/TRBV12-4	TRBJ2-5	CASSLGRGPQETQYF	TGTGCCAGCAGTTTAGGCAGGGGGCCTCAAGAGACCCAGTACTTC
many	.	TRBV28	TRBJ2-7	CASSEVGSSYEQYF	TGTGCCAGCAGCGAGGTAGGGAGCTCCTACGAGCAGTACTTC
many	.	TRBV20-1	TRBJ2-3	CSARPFTGWADTQYF	TGCAGTGCTAGGCCATTTACAGGGTGGGCAGATACGCAGTATTTT
many	TRBD2	TRBV6-5	TRBJ2-2	CASSYTSGRATGELFF	TGTGCCAGCAGTTACACTAGCGGGAGGGCCACCGGGGAGCTGTTTTTT
many	TRBD2	TRBV29-1	TRBJ2-1	CSVESALAGGSYNEQFF	TGCAGCGTTGAATCCGCCCTAGCGGGGGGCTCCTACAATGAGCAGTTCTTC
.	TRBD2	TRBV7-2	TRBJ2-5	CASSPGLAGVGKETQYF	TGTGCCAGCAGCCCCGGACTAGCGGGAGTGGGGAAGGAGACCCAGTACTTC
many	.	TRBV28	TRBJ2-3	CASSEGEWADTQYF	TGTGCCAGCAGTGAGGGGGAGTGGGCAGATACGCAGTATTTT
many	TRBD2	TRBV4-3	TRBJ2-1	CASSAGLAGSNEQFF	TGCGCCAGCAGCGCCGGACTAGCGGGGTCCAATGAGCAGTTCTTC
many	TRBD1	TRBV5-6	TRBJ1-6	CASSTNRGSSYNSPLHF	TGTGCCAGCAGCACCAACAGGGGAAGCTCCTATAATTCACCCCTCCACTTT
few	.	TRBV18	TRBJ2-7	CASSSWSYEQYF	TGTGCCAGCTCATCATGGAGCTACGAGCAGTACTTC
many	.	TRBV15	TRBJ1-4	CATSATGRPNEKLFF	TGTGCCACCAGTGCAACAGGGAGGCCTAATGAAAAACTGTTTTTT
many	.	TRBV14	TRBJ2-1	CASRRGPGTLYNEQFF	TGTGCCAGCAGACGAGGGCCAGGGACCCTTTACAATGAGCAGTTCTTC
many	.	TRBV4-3	TRBJ2-1	CASRPSRSSYNEQFF	TGCGCCAGCAGACCCAGCCGGAGCTCCTACAATGAGCAGTTTTTC
many	TRBD1	TRBV3-1	TRBJ2-7	CASSNPGQGYEQYF	TGTGCCAGCAGCAATCCGGGACAGGGCTACGAGCAGTACTTC
.	TRBD2	TRBV2	TRBJ2-3	CASSEGRGRLYTQYF	TGTGCCAGCAGTGAGGGGCGCGGGAGATTATATACGCAGTATTTT
many	TRBD1	TRBV24-1	TRBJ2-2	CATSDPWQGANTGELFF	TGTGCCACCAGTGACCCCTGGCAGGGGGCAAACACCGGGGAGCTGTTTTTT
many	.	TRBV7-2	TRBJ2-7	CASSYGRPPYEQYF	TGTGCCAGCAGCTACGGGCGCCCTCCCTACGAGCAGTACTTC
many	TRBD2	TRBV9	TRBJ2-3	CASSEGPGLATGLSTDTQYF	TGTGCCAGCAGCGAGGGACCGGGACTAGCTACAGGGCTGAGCACAGATACGCAGTATTTT
.	.	TRBV20-1	TRBJ2-4	CSALNSGQKNIQYF	TGCAGTGCTTTGAACTCGGGACAAAAAAACATTCAGTACTTC
many	.	TRBV3-1	TRBJ1-1	CASRGRLNTEAFF	TGTGCCAGCAGGGGACGGTTGAACACTGAAGCTTTCTTT
few	.	TRBV18	TRBJ2-7	CASSPLTGRSSYEQYF	TGTGCCAGCTCACCATTGACAGGAAGGAGCTCCTACGAGCAGTACTTC
many	TRBD2	TRBV4-3	TRBJ2-1	CASSQDRSGRGYEQFF	TGCGCCAGCAGCCAAGATCGGAGCGGGAGAGGGTATGAGCAGTTCTTC
.	.	TRBV18	TRBJ1-4	CASSPDATNEKLFF	TGTGCCAGCTCACCGGATGCAACTAATGAAAAACTGTTTTTT